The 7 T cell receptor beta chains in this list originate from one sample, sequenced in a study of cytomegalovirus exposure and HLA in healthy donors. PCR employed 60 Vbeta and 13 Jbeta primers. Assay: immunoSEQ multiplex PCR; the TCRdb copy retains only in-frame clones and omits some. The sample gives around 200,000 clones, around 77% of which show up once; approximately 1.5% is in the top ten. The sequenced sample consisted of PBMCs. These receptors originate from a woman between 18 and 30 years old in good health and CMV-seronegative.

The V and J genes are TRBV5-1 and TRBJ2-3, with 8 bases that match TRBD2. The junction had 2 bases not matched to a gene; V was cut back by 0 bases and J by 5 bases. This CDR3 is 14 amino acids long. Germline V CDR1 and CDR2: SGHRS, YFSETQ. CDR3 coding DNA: TGCGCCAGCAGCTTGGCGGGAGGGGTAGATACGCAGTATTTT. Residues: CASSLAGGVDTQYF.

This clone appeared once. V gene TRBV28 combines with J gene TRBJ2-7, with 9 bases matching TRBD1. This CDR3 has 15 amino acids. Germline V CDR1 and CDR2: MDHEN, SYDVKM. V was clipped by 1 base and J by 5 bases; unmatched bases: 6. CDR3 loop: CASSLLGQGPHEQYF. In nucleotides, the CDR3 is TGTGCCAGCAGTTTATTGGGACAGGGACCCCACGAGCAGTACTTC.

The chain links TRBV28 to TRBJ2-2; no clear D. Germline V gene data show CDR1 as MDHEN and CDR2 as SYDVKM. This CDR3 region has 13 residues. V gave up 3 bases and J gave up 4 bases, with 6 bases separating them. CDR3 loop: CASSFFLTGELFF. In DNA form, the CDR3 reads TGTGCCAGCAGTTTTTTTCTCACCGGGGAGCTGTTTTTT.

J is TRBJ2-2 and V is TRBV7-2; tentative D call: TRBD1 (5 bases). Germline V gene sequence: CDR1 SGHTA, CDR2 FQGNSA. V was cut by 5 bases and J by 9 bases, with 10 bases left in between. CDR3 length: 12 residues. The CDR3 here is CASSPWGRELFF. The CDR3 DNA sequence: TGTGCCAGCAGCCCCTGGGGCCGGGAGCTGTTTTTT.

The DNA for the CDR3 is TGTGCCAGCAGCAGACAGGGAAGCTCCTACAATGAGCAGTTCTTC. Amino acid sequence: CASSRQGSSYNEQFF. The rearrangement uses TRBV6-5 and TRBJ2-1, with TRBD1 identical over 7 bases. Per germline, CDR1 MNHEY and CDR2 SVGAGI. This CDR3 is built from 15 residues. Trimming at V came to 6 bases and at J to 0 bases, leaving 5 bases not matched to a gene.

The CDR3 DNA sequence: TGTGCCAGCACGTCCGACAGGGTGGAAGAGCAGTACTTC. Encoded protein: CASTSDRVEEQYF. The chain recombines TRBV2 with TRBJ2-7; 7 bases match TRBD1. Germline lookup yields CDR1 SNHLY and CDR2 FYNNEI. The CDR3 consists of 13 residues. The trim removed 7 bases at V and 7 bases at J, leaving 10 bases unmatched.

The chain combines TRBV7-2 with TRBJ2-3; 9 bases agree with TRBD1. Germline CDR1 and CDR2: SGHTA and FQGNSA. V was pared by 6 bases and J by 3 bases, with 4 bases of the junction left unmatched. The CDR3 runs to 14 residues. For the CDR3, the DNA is TGTGCCAGCAGACAGGGACAGGGTACAGATACGCAGTATTTT. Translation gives CASRQGQGTDTQYF.